This entry concerns a single T cell receptor beta chain. Other DNA sequences in the sample encode the same CDR3. Assay runs were performed at deep level. Only in-frame clones appear in the TCRdb table, and some are missing; sequencing was by immunoSEQ multiplex PCR. The data hold millions of clones, with 85% to 95% observed a single time. This entry is derived from a study of shared clonotypes between healthy human individuals. The CDR3 is 15 amino acids. Germline CDR1 is KGHSH and CDR2 is LQKENI. The ends lost 2 bases at V and 2 bases at J; junction bases unmatched: 2. The sequence came from a man between 18 and 35 years old in good health. The sample consisted of naive CD4+ T cells sorted from blood. Subset of the sample: CD45RA+ positively selected. This chain links TRBV18 with TRBJ2-1; 8 bases match TRBD1. The CDR3 bases are TGTGCCAGCTCACCAGGACAGGGCCCCTACAATGAGCAGTTCTTC. This gives the protein CASSPGQGPYNEQFF.